Presented here are 19 T cell receptor beta chains from one specimen sequenced in a study of molecular identifiers for immune sequencing clone quantification. In TCRdb, the PCR reads were re-called with MiXCR into one record per CDR3 protein. The table includes approximately 36,000 distinct CDR3 sequences, approximately 17% detected once. Sequencing used naive CD8+ T cells from blood, with Jurkat cell RNA spiked in. Indicated subset: FACS-sorted CD8+CD4-CCR7+CD45RA+ naive T cells. The receptors originated from a human donor in good health. Some libraries in this study had Jurkat cell RNA spiked in.

The sample holds one count of this clonotype. The chain carries TRBV20-1 and TRBJ1-1, with TRBD1 identical over 8 bases. The CDR3 loop spans 13 amino acids. From germline, CDR1 is DFQATT and CDR2 SNEGSKA (reference sequence). The J segment lost 3 bases and the V segment lost 5 bases, leaving 5 bases of the junction unmatched. The CDR3 protein is CSASQGADTEAFF. DNA of the CDR3: TGCAGTGCTTCGCAGGGGGCCGACACTGAAGCTTTCTTT.

This clonotype was seen repeatedly, ten times or more. The chain uses TRBV20-1 and TRBJ2-2, with a tentative D call TRBD1 (6 bases). The length of the CDR3 is 12 residues. Deletions cut 6 bases from V and 5 bases from J, with 10 bases between. The germline V gene has CDR1 DFQATT and CDR2 SNEGSKA (reference sequence). The CDR3 DNA reads as TGCAGTGCCTACAGGGTAACCGGGGAGCTGTTTTTT. Its protein product is CSAYRVTGELFF.

This clonotype was seen repeatedly, ten times or more. The genes are TRBV28 and TRBJ1-5; 8 positions agree with TRBD1. Germline V gene sequence: CDR1 MDHEN, CDR2 SYDVKM. J gave up 2 bases and V 5 bases, and 2 bases lay outside the gene matches. This CDR3 is 14 amino acids long. CDR3 amino acids: CASSQDRGNQPQHF. The CDR3 DNA reads as TGTGCCAGCAGTCAGGACAGGGGCAATCAGCCCCAGCATTTT.

This clonotype was counted a few times. The gene calls are TRBV9 and TRBJ2-7; weak D call: TRBD2 (6 bases). The CDR3 sequence is 14 residues long. V gave up 0 bases and J gave up 2 bases, with 9 bases separating them. Germline CDR1 reads SGDLS; CDR2 reads YYNGEE. The CDR3, as DNA: TGTGCCAGCAGCGTAGCGGGAGTCACCTACGAGCAGTACTTC. Its translation: CASSVAGVTYEQYF. The whole variable domain, filled in from reference TRBV9 and TRBJ2-7, reads DSGVTQTPKHLITATGQRVTLRCSPRSGDLSVYWYQQSLDQGLQFLIQYYNGEERAKGNILERFSAQQFPDLHSELNLSSLELGDSALYFCASSVAGVTYEQYFGPGTRLTVT.

In regard to this clonotype: This may be a read error: a much more frequent sequence differs by one nucleotide. The chain uses TRBV20-1 and TRBJ2-7; D may be TRBD2 (6 bases). Germline-derived CDR1 and CDR2 are DFQATT and SNEGSKA (reference sequence). The V gene lost 7 bases and the J gene lost 1 base, with 14 bases spanning the gap. This CDR3 region has 13 residues. The CDR3 DNA follows: TGCAGTGTACTGACTAGTCCGTCCTACGAGCAGTACTTC. It is translated as CSVLTSPSYEQYF.

The rearrangement links TRBV7-8 to TRBJ2-7, with 9 bases identical to TRBD1. The CDR3 runs to 14 residues. Germline CDR1 is SGHVS and CDR2 is FQNEAQ. V was pared by 5 bases and J by 5 bases, with 7 bases of the junction left unmatched. CDR3 bases: TGTGCCAGCAGCCAACCCGGGACAGGGAACGAGCAGTACTTC. Translating it yields CASSQPGTGNEQYF.

This clonotype occurred many times. CDR3 region: CASTVMHRSYEQYF. CDR3 sequence (DNA): TGTGCCAGCACCGTGATGCACCGATCCTACGAGCAGTACTTC. V is TRBV6-2 or TRBV6-3 and J is TRBJ2-7; D unresolved. Germline values: CDR1 MNHEY, CDR2 SVGEGT. Trimming stripped 7 bases from V and 1 base from J, with 14 bases between. The CDR3 runs 14 residues.

In its sample, this clonotype was seen many times. This chain connects TRBV5-1 to TRBJ2-7; D remains ambiguous. Trimming took off 1 base at V and 4 bases at J, with 9 bases between the two ends. The CDR3 spans 13 residues. The germline V gene has CDR1 SGHRS and CDR2 YFSETQ. The CDR3 sequence: CASSLLPLYEQYF. The CDR3 DNA sequence: TGCGCCAGCAGCTTGTTACCTCTATACGAGCAGTACTTC.

This clonotype has at least ten counts. The chain joins TRBV6-1 to TRBJ2-7; 9 nucleotides line up with TRBD1. This CDR3 has 15 amino acids. Germline V lookup: CDR1 MNHNS, CDR2 SASEGT. Trimming at V came to 4 bases and at J to 4 bases, leaving 8 bases not matched to a gene. DNA for the CDR3: TGTGCCAGCAGTGGACGGGACAGGGTTTGGTACGAGCAGTACTTC. Its translation: CASSGRDRVWYEQYF.

CDR3: CASSPLSGSDTQYF. CDR3 DNA sequence: TGTGCCAGCAGTCCCCTCAGCGGGAGTGATACGCAGTATTTT. The rearrangement links TRBV6-5 to TRBJ2-3, with 8 bases identical to TRBD2. J lost 6 bases, V lost 5 bases, and 7 bases had no gene match. The germline gives CDR1 MNHEY, CDR2 SVGAGI. There are 14 residues in the CDR3.

The table lists this clonotype with a few counts. The gene calls are TRBV4-3 and TRBJ1-2; D not certain. The CDR3 covers 15 residues. CDR1 is LGHNA, CDR2 YSLEER, per germline. Trimming cost V 4 bases and J 2 bases, with 14 bases left between them. The CDR3 is CASSRVNAPNYGYTF. Written as DNA, the CDR3 is TGCGCCAGCAGCCGGGTTAATGCTCCAAACTATGGCTACACCTTC.

The V call is TRBV15, the J call TRBJ2-3; 8 bases fit TRBD1. The CDR3 spans 16 residues. The V and J ends lost 6 bases and 2 bases, in that order; junction bases with no gene match: 10. Germline CDR1 LNHNV, CDR2 YYDKDF (reference sequence). CDR3 residues: CATSPEQGGFTDTQYF. As DNA, the CDR3 is TGTGCCACCAGTCCCGAACAGGGGGGATTCACAGATACGCAGTATTTT.

This clonotype showed up many times. The J gene is TRBJ2-7, the V gene TRBV27; D call uncertain. Trimming cost V 3 bases and J 5 bases, with 14 bases left between them. This CDR3 contains 14 residues. The germline CDR1 and CDR2 sequences are MNHEY and SMNVEV (reference sequence). The CDR3 bases are TGTGCCAGCAGTTTCGACCCGACGCTCCACGAGCAGTACTTC. It yields the protein CASSFDPTLHEQYF.

The sample holds a few counts of this clonotype. The J gene is TRBJ2-6, the V gene TRBV7-9; the match to TRBD1 covers 7 bases. J gave up 0 bases and V 2 bases, and 13 bases lay outside the gene matches. This CDR3 contains 20 residues. From germline, CDR1 is SEHNR and CDR2 FQNEAQ (reference sequence). CDR3 protein: CASSLSGQVLHSSGANVLTF. The CDR3 DNA follows: TGTGCCAGCAGCTTAAGTGGACAGGTTCTCCATAGCTCTGGGGCCAACGTCCTGACTTTC.

There are a few counts of this clonotype. The rearrangement links TRBV20-1 to TRBJ2-2, with D possibly TRBD1 on 5 matching bases. The CDR3 extends over 15 amino acids. V dropped 0 bases and J dropped 6 bases, with 14 bases sitting between them. CDR1 and CDR2 (germline): DFQATT, SNEGSKA (reference sequence). The CDR3: CSARDLTGGPGELFF. CDR3 nucleotide sequence: TGCAGTGCTAGAGATTTAACAGGCGGACCCGGGGAGCTGTTTTTT.

The V call is TRBV9, the J call TRBJ2-1; D ambiguous. Germline V gives CDR1 SGDLS, CDR2 YYNGEE. This CDR3 has 14 residues. Deletions cut 5 bases from V and 4 bases from J, with 13 bases between. In nucleotides, the CDR3 is TGTGCCAGCAGTCCACCAGCTTCTTACAATGAGCAGTTCTTC. It codes for CASSPPASYNEQFF.

Turning to this clonotype: A clone one base away is much larger, so this may be a read error. In DNA form, the CDR3 reads TGCAGTGCTAGTGGGCTAGCAACCTGCGAGCAGTACTTC. Translating it yields CSASGLATCEQYF. The genes are TRBV20-1 and TRBJ2-7, with D possibly TRBD2 on 5 matching bases. The ends were cut back, 3 bases at V and 6 bases at J, with 15 bases in the middle. The germline V gene encodes CDR1 DFQATT and CDR2 SNEGSKA (reference sequence). This CDR3 is built from 13 residues.

This clonotype came up many times. The chain recombines TRBV7-9 with TRBJ2-7; the match to TRBD2 covers 10 bases. Germline V gene sequence: CDR1 SEHNR, CDR2 FQNEAQ (reference sequence). The CDR3 has 15 amino acids. The ends lost 5 bases at V and 2 bases at J; junction bases unmatched: 6. Here the CDR3 DNA reads TGTGCCAGCAGCCACCGGACTAGCGGTCCCTACGAGCAGTACTTC. Protein product: CASSHRTSGPYEQYF.

This clonotype has a handful of counts. The chain is built from TRBV28 and TRBJ1-1, with D unresolved. Per germline, CDR1 MDHEN and CDR2 SYDVKM. This CDR3 has 14 amino acids. V was trimmed by 6 bases and J by 1 base, leaving 12 bases between them. CDR3 DNA sequence: TGTGCCAGCAGAACCTTCCGGGGGAACACTGAAGCTTTCTTT. Its protein is CASRTFRGNTEAFF.